The T cell receptor beta chain under discussion was sequenced for a study of blood T cell repertoires in COVID-19 (dated by TCRdb to the early 2020s). Concerning the study at large: Collaborator samples came from the United States, Italy and Spain and covered acute and convalescent phases of COVID-19. The material from the prospective study consisted of cDNA or gDNA derived from T cells, B-cell-depleted T cells, or PBMCs. The dataset comprised deeply sampled blood TCRbeta repertoires from subjects exposed to, actively infected with, or recovered from COVID-19. The repertoires were released in a freely available public database intended as a resource for research on the immune response to SARS-CoV-2. Samples were obtained from the ongoing ImmuneRACE study (first 160 participants) and from 950 to 1,500 subjects provided by 6 global collaborators. The sample metadata nearly always contained a de-identified subject ID, COVID-19 status, age in years and sex. Where HLA class I and class II types were available, the types were taken from metadata supplied by the sample provider, not from assay-based typing.

General study outcomes and caveats: The quantity of clinical and demographic metadata differed by source and by participant and was supplied without curation.

This clone was observed a single time. The target of this receptor is not known. Per-nucleotide qualities are absent, and no much larger clonotype sits a single base away. TCRbeta CDR3 regions were amplified from genomic DNA by means of the immunoSEQ Assay, a bias-controlled multiplex PCR. Concerning the study's data processing: The number of nucleated cells in each sample was estimated by amplification of reference gene primers within the assay. To quantify the absolute abundance of each unique TCRbeta CDR3 rearrangement, sequence reads were collapsed and filtered. For each sample, productive Simpson clonality was calculated as the square root of Simpson's diversity index across productive rearrangements. Held by TCRdb, this immuneACCESS table contains in-frame sequences only and omits some clones. Under half of the omission traces to an unresolved V gene where checked; the cause of the rest is unknown. D and trimming were read from the DNA, whereas the V and J calls and clone size are those reported in that table. The sample yields 15,000 to 20,000 clones; 80% to 90% were counted once. About a sixth of the sample goes to the ten largest clones.

Collaborating institutions collected whole blood in K2EDTA tubes following their own protocols. For TCRbeta analysis, collaborator samples were shipped as frozen whole blood, as isolated PBMCs, or as DNA extracted from either sample type. The source is a human donor with active COVID-19. The donor label of this sample is uncertain. Sequencing was performed on peripheral blood.

The CDR3 region: CASSMEQGGYGYTF. The nucleotides are TGTGCCAGTAGTATGGAACAGGGGGGCTATGGCTACACCTTC. This sequence uses TRBV19 and TRBJ1-2, and TRBD1 aligns with 8 junction nucleotides. At the junction V is shortened by 3 bases and J by 4 bases; bases outside the gene matches: 4. The CDR3 runs 14 amino acids, cysteine and phenylalanine included. Kept here is only the CDR3 DNA, which spans 42 bases and is read in frame from base 1. CDR1 and CDR2, per the germline V gene (reference sequence), are LNHDA and SQIVND.